This T cell receptor beta chain was identified during a study of siplizumab effects on memory and regulatory T cells. In this sample, this clone turned up a few times. The antigen remains unidentified. Profiled with immunoSEQ multiplex PCR; TCRdb holds only in-frame clones, not every one. The sample lists 90,000 to 110,000 clones, roughly 91% occurring once. General study points: Siplizumab produced a significant drop in alloreactive sequences attributable to unstimulated CD4+ memory cells. Roughly 80-97% of dividing CD4+ or CD8+ clones were without an attributable naive or memory phenotype.

This CDR3 contains 15 residues. Trimming left V 0 bases short and J 4 bases short, with 11 bases between. Germline V lookup: CDR1 SGHTA, CDR2 FQGTGA. The sequenced material came from CD4+ T cells sorted from blood. V and J are TRBV7-3 and TRBJ2-3; no definite D call. This sequence originates from a human donor in good health. The CDR3 spells CASSLTGNSPDTQYF. The CDR3 DNA reads as TGTGCCAGCAGCTTAACTGGGAATAGCCCAGATACGCAGTATTTT.